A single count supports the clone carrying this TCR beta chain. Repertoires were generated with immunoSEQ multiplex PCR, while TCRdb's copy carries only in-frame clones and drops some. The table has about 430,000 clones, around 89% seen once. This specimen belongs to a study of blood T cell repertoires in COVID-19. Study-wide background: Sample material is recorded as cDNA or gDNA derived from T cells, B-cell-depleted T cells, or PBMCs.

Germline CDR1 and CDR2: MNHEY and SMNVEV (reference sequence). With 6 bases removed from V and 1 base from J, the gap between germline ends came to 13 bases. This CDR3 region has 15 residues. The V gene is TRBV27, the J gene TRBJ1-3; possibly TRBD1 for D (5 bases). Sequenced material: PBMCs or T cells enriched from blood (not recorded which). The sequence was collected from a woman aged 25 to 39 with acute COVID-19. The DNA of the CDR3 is TGTGCCAGCAGCATATCAGGGCGGTCTGGAAACACCATATATTTT. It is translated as CASSISGRSGNTIYF.